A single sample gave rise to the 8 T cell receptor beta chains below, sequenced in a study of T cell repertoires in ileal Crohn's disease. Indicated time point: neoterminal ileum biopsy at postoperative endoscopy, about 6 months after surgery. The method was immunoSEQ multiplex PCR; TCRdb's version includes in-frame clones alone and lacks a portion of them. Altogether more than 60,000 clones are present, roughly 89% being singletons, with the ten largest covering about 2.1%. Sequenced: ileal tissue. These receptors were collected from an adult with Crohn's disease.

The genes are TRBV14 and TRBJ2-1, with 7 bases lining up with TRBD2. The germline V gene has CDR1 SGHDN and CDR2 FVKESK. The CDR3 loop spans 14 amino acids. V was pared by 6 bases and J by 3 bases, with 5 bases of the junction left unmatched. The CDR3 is CASSGGDYYNEQFF. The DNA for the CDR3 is TGTGCCAGCAGTGGAGGGGACTACTACAATGAGCAGTTCTTC.

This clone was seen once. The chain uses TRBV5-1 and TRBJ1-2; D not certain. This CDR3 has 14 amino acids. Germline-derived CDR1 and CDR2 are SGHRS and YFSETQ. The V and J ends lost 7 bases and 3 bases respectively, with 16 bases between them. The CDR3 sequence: CASSREGTDYGYTF. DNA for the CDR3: TGCGCCAGCTCGAGGGAGGGAACAGACTATGGCTACACCTTC.

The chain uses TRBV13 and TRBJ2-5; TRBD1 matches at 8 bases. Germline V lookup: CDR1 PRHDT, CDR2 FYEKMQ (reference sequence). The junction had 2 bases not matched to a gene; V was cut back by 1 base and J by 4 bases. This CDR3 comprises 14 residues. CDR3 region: CASSLVTGGETQYF. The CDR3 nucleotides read TGTGCCAGCAGCTTAGTCACAGGGGGAGAGACCCAGTACTTC.

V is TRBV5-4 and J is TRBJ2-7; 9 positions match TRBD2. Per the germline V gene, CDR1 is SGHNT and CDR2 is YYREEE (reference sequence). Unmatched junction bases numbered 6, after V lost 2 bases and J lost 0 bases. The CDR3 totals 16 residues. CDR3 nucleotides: TGTGCCAGCAGCTTCGGCGCGACTAGCGGCTCCTACGAGCAGTACGTC. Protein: CASSFGATSGSYEQYV.

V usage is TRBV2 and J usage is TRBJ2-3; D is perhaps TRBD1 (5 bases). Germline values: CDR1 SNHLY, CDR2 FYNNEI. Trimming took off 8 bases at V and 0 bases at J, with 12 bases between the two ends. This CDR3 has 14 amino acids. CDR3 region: CASRPRASTDTQYF. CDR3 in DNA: TGTGCCAGCCGTCCCAGGGCGAGCACAGATACGCAGTATTTT.

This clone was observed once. CDR3 in amino acids: CASSLRLKGIIRETQYF. The CDR3 nucleotides read TGTGCCAGCAGCTTGCGGTTAAAGGGGATTATACGAGAGACCCAGTACTTC. This sequence joins TRBV5-8 and TRBJ2-5; weak D call: TRBD1 (5 bases). CDR3 length: 17 amino acids. Germline CDR1 SGHTS, CDR2 YDEGEE. Trimming removed 1 base at V and 4 bases at J, with 20 bases between.

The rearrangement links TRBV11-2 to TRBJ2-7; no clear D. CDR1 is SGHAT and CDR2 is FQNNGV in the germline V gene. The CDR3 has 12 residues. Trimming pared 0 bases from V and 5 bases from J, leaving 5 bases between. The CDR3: CASSLERDEQYF. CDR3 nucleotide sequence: TGTGCCAGCAGCTTAGAGCGTGACGAGCAGTACTTC. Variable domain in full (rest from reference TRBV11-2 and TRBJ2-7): EAGVAQSPRYKIIEKRQSVAFWCNPISGHATLYWYQQILGQGPKLLIQFQNNGVVDDSQLPKDRFSAERLKGVDSTLKIQPAKLEDSAVYLCASSLERDEQYFGPGTRLTVT.

CDR3 bases: TGTGCCAGCAGCAAAGGAATAGATCTGGGACAGGGGCGCATGAACACTGAAGCTTTCTTT. Its translation is CASSKGIDLGQGRMNTEAFF. The chain carries TRBV21-1 and TRBJ1-1; TRBD1, the table's D call, lacks a check against the DNA. TRBV21-1 is labeled a pseudogene. This CDR3 is 20 amino acids long.